These 21 T cell receptor beta chains were all obtained from the same sample, sequenced in a study of read filtering for tumor transcriptome and immune sequencing. This library used about 400 ng RNA and molecular barcoded adaptors spanning alpha/delta and beta/gamma chains. MiXCR was run by TCRdb on the reads, yielding one entry per CDR3 protein. The data hold approximately 25,000 distinct CDR3 sequences, with roughly an eighth observed a single time. The sample consisted of a population of CD138-negative cells sorted from bone marrow. Receptors originate from a donor at least 40 years old with multiple myeloma.

This clonotype was seen repeatedly, ten times or more. This chain joins TRBV9 and TRBJ1-1; a possible D gene is TRBD1 (5 bases). The CDR3 is made up of 17 amino acids. With 3 bases removed from V and 1 base from J, the gap between germline ends came to 19 bases. CDR1 is SGDLS, CDR2 YYNGEE, per germline. The CDR3 nucleotides are TGTGCCAGCAGCGCGACAGATCTCATCGGGCCGAACACTGAAGCTTTCTTT. Protein: CASSATDLIGPNTEAFF.

This clonotype showed up many times. The chain has TRBV10-3 and TRBJ2-5; D gene ambiguous. The V gene lost 1 base and the J gene lost 3 bases, with 6 bases spanning the gap. CDR1 and CDR2 (germline): ENHRY, SYGVKD. This CDR3 has 13 residues. CDR3 coding DNA: TGTGCCATCAGTGAGTTGGAAAAAGAGACCCAGTACTTC. Protein: CAISELEKETQYF.

This clonotype was counted ten times or more. DNA for the CDR3: TGCAGCGTTAGGGGGATGCTCATGAACACTGAAGCTTTCTTT. Protein product: CSVRGMLMNTEAFF. V and J are TRBV29-1 and TRBJ1-1, with D perhaps matching TRBD1 (6 bases). The V gene lost 5 bases and the J gene lost 0 bases, with 13 bases spanning the gap. Germline V gene data show CDR1 as SQVTM and CDR2 as ANQGSEA. There are 14 residues in the CDR3.

This clonotype was observed at least ten times. The chain carries TRBV28 and TRBJ1-5; tentative D call: TRBD1 (5 bases). Germline loops: CDR1 MDHEN, CDR2 SYDVKM. The CDR3 loop spans 15 amino acids. V lost 5 bases to trimming and J lost 10 bases, with 21 bases between them. CDR3 nucleotide sequence: TGTGCCAGCAGTCTAGGTCCGGGAGGGGTCAGCCCCCAGCATTTT. Amino acid sequence: CASSLGPGGVSPQHF.

This clonotype was detected only once. The chain has TRBV5-1 and TRBJ2-1; D is perhaps TRBD2 (5 bases). Trimming pared 4 bases from V and 0 bases from J, leaving 14 bases between. Germline values: CDR1 SGHRS, CDR2 YFSETQ. The CDR3 runs 16 residues. This CDR3 reads CASSERVSSSYNEQFF. The CDR3 coding sequence is TGCGCCAGCAGCGAGAGGGTTTCAAGCTCCTACAATGAGCAGTTCTTC.

This clonotype was detected many times. This chain links TRBV15 with TRBJ2-1, with 11 bases aligning to TRBD2. CDR1 and CDR2 (germline): LNHNV, YYDKDF (reference sequence). The CDR3 spans 15 residues. Germline trimming cut 7 bases from V and 5 bases from J; bases unmatched to any gene: 7. CDR3 coding DNA: TGTGCCACCAACCCAATAGCGGGAGGGCACAATGAGCAGTTCTTC. Translating it yields CATNPIAGGHNEQFF.

This clonotype has at least ten counts. The gene calls are TRBV25-1 and TRBJ2-7, with D possibly being TRBD2 (7 bases). The CDR3 sequence is 17 residues long. The V gene lost 1 base and the J gene lost 7 bases, with 23 bases spanning the gap. Germline V gene sequence: CDR1 MGHDK, CDR2 SYGVNS. The CDR3 DNA is TGTGCCAGCAGTGAATCAACCTTCTCTTACGGGGGGCGAGAGCAGTACTTC. It codes for CASSESTFSYGGREQYF.

Turning to this clonotype: A far larger clone is a single base away, which makes a read error likely. The chain links TRBV7-9 to TRBJ2-1, with 13 bases that match TRBD2. The CDR3 runs to 14 residues. Germline V CDR1 and CDR2: SEHNR, FQNEAQ (reference sequence). In DNA form, the CDR3 reads TGTACCAGCAGCCGGACTAGCGGGAGTGGTGAGCAGTTCTTC. Protein: CTSSRTSGSGEQFF.

About this clonotype itself: This may be a read error, as it is one base from a much larger clone. The chain carries TRBV11-3 and TRBJ2-1; TRBD1 matches 8 bases. From germline, CDR1 is SGHNT and CDR2 YENEEA. The length of the CDR3 is 15 residues. The CDR3 sequence is CACSPEDIAGQGQFF. As DNA, the CDR3 is TGTGCCTGCAGCCCCGAGGACATCGCCGGACAGGGGCAGTTCTTC.

The count of this clonotype is one. A much more abundant neighbour one base away suggests this may be a read error. The CDR3 loop is CASRPTSSNTGELFF. The DNA of the CDR3 is TGTGCCAGCAGGCCGACTAGCAGTAACACCGGGGAGCTGTTTTTT. This chain uses TRBV6-1 with TRBJ2-2, with 7 bases that match TRBD2. Trimming took 6 bases from V and 2 from J; bases not matched to a gene: 6. The CDR3 consists of 15 residues. Germline values: CDR1 MNHNS, CDR2 SASEGT.

In its sample, this clonotype was seen many times. A read error may be the cause here, since a much bigger clone is one base away. V gene TRBV29-1 combines with J gene TRBJ2-1, with D unclear. The germline V gene has CDR1 SQVTM and CDR2 ANQGSEA. The CDR3 totals 11 residues. The CDR3 DNA reads TGCAGCGTTGGGAGTGAGAATGAGCAGTCCTTC. It specifies CSVGSENEQSF.

This clonotype was seen at least ten times. This chain connects TRBV20-1 to TRBJ2-1; 8 positions match TRBD2. The CDR3 loop spans 15 amino acids. J lost 2 bases, V lost 5 bases, and 8 bases had no gene match. Germline lookup yields CDR1 DFQATT and CDR2 SNEGSKA (reference sequence). CDR3 bases: TGCAGTGCTCCCACTAGCGGTAAGACCTACAATGAGCAGTTCTTC. This gives the protein CSAPTSGKTYNEQFF.

This clonotype has more than one count but fewer than ten. A much larger clonotype is one base distant, so this may be a read error. The chain has TRBV5-1 and TRBJ2-3; the D gene could be TRBD1 or TRBD2 (5 bases each). There are 17 residues in the CDR3. Germline V CDR1 and CDR2: SGHRS, YFSETQ. In DNA form, the CDR3 reads TGCGCCAGCAGCTTGGAAGCGGCAATTTTCGGCACAGGTACGCAGTATTTT. Translation gives CASSLEAAIFGTGTQYF.

On this clonotype itself: An end of the junction differs from the germline gene, which may be a read error. The genes are TRBV11-1 and TRBJ1-1; D is perhaps TRBD1 (5 bases). CDR3 length: 14 amino acids. Germline CDR1 reads SGHAT; CDR2 reads FQDESV (reference sequence). The DNA for the CDR3 is TGTGCCGGCAGCTCCGGACTGTTGGGGACCGAAGCTTTCTTT. Its protein is CAGSSGLLGTEAFF.

This clonotype was picked up many times. The rearrangement joins TRBV2 to TRBJ1-2; D remains unclear. Germline V gives CDR1 SNHLY, CDR2 FYNNEI. This CDR3 contains 12 residues. Trimming cost V 6 bases and J 0 bases, with 5 bases left between them. CDR3 nucleotide sequence: TGTGCCAGCAGCCTTTCTAACTATGGCTACACCTTC. Amino acids: CASSLSNYGYTF.

This clonotype was detected many times. The genes are TRBV14 and TRBJ2-1; 7 bases are shared with TRBD2. Trimming took 4 bases from V and 9 from J; bases not matched to a gene: 3. Germline CDR1 is SGHDN and CDR2 is FVKESK. The CDR3 is 12 residues long. The chain's CDR3 is CASSRGLGEQFF. CDR3 nucleotide sequence: TGTGCCAGCAGCCGCGGACTAGGTGAGCAGTTCTTC.

The rearrangement links TRBV7-8 to TRBJ1-2; no firm D call. CDR1 is SGHVS and CDR2 is FQNEAQ in the germline V gene. Between the trimmed V and J ends, which lost 3 bases and 4 bases, there was a span of 12 bases. The CDR3 is 14 residues long. The CDR3 sequence: CASSFVPDIYGYTF. The CDR3 nucleotides are TGTGCCAGCAGCTTTGTCCCGGATATCTATGGCTACACCTTC.

This clonotype was counted at least ten times. The genes are TRBV19 and TRBJ1-5, with D unresolved. This CDR3 comprises 15 residues. Germline V gene data show CDR1 as LNHDA and CDR2 as SQIVND (reference sequence). V was trimmed by 3 bases and J by 0 bases, leaving 9 bases between them. CDR3 residues: CASSIGVYSNQPQHF. The CDR3 coding sequence is TGTGCCAGTAGTATCGGCGTTTATAGCAATCAGCCCCAGCATTTT.

This clonotype was observed at least ten times. The chain couples TRBV7-3 to TRBJ2-3, with D possibly being TRBD2 (5 bases). CDR3 length equals 15 residues. V was clipped by 1 base and J by 6 bases, with 14 bases between them. Germline CDR1 SGHTA, CDR2 FQGTGA. The CDR3 sequence is CASSLSTGSSDTQYF. CDR3 sequence (DNA): TGTGCCAGCAGCTTAAGTACGGGAAGCTCGGATACGCAGTATTTT. The entire variable domain, with the rest obtained from reference TRBV7-3 and TRBJ2-3, is as follows: GAGVSQTPSNKVTEKGKYVELRCDPISGHTALYWYRQSLGQGPEFLIYFQGTGAADDSGLPNDRFFAVRPEGSVSTLKIQRTERGDSAVYLCASSLSTGSSDTQYFGPGTRLTVL.

Points on this clonotype: The junction and the germline gene differ at one end; a read error may be behind it. This sequence joins TRBV6-1 and TRBJ2-5; TRBD2 matches 12 bases. Germline V gives CDR1 MNHNS, CDR2 SASEGT. This CDR3 is built from 15 residues. The CDR3 loop is CASSLLAGGQETRYF. The CDR3 DNA reads as TGTGCCAGCAGCCTACTAGCGGGAGGCCAAGAGACCCGGTACTTC.

This clonotype was seen at least ten times. The genes are TRBV20-1 and TRBJ2-1; 8 nucleotides line up with TRBD1. The germline gives CDR1 DFQATT, CDR2 SNEGSKA (reference sequence). The CDR3 is made up of 14 amino acids. J gave up 6 bases and V 7 bases, and 11 bases lay outside the gene matches. This CDR3 is CSGYWQGASNEQFF. Here the CDR3 DNA reads TGCAGTGGCTATTGGCAGGGGGCAAGCAATGAGCAGTTCTTC.